This TCR beta chain was documented in a study of metastatic and nonmetastatic thyroid tumors. Every patient was untreated before thyroid surgery. TCRdb called clones again from the PCR reads with MiXCR. The sample holds about 42,000 clones, about 12% seen once. The TCR sequence derives from a male donor with papillary thyroid cancer or a benign thyroid nodule (not recorded which). Some clones in this sample may be carry-over from other donors' samples. Sequencing was carried out using blood.

The CDR3 region has the DNA TGCGCCAGCAGCCCCGACAGCCCTAGCAATCAGCCCCAGCATTTT. Its protein is CASSPDSPSNQPQHF. The rearrangement joins TRBV4-3 to TRBJ1-5; D perhaps matches TRBD1 (5 bases). Trimming took 4 bases from V and 0 from J, leaving 10 bases between them. Germline V gene data show CDR1 as LGHNA and CDR2 as YSLEER. There are 15 residues in the CDR3.